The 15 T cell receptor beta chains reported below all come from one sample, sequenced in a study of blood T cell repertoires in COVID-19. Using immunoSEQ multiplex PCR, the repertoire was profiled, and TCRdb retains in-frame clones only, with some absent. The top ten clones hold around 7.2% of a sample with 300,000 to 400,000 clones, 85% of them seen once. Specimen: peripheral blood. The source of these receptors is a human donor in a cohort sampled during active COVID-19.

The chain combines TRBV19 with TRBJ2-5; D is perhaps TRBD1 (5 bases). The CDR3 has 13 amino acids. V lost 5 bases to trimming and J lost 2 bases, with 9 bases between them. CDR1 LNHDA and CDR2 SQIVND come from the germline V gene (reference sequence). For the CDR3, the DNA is TGTGCCAGTAGTCCCGACAGACAAGAGACCCAGTACTTC. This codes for CASSPDRQETQYF.

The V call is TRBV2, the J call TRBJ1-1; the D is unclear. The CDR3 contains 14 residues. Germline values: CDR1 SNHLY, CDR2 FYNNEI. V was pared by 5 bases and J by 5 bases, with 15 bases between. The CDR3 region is CASSRVGARTEAFF. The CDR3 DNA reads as TGTGCCAGCAGTCGCGTGGGAGCCAGGACTGAAGCTTTCTTT.

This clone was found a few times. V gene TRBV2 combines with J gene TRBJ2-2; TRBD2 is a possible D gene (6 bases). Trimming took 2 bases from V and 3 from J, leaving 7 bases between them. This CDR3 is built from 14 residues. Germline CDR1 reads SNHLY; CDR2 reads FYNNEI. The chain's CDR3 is CASSETSYTGELFF. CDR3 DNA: TGTGCCAGCAGTGAAACTAGCTACACCGGGGAGCTGTTTTTT.

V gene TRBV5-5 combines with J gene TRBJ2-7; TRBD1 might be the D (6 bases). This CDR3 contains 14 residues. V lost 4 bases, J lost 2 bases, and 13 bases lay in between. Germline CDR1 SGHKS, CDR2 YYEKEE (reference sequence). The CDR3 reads CASSLRQDPYEQYF. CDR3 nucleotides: TGTGCCAGCAGCCTAAGACAGGATCCCTACGAGCAGTACTTC.

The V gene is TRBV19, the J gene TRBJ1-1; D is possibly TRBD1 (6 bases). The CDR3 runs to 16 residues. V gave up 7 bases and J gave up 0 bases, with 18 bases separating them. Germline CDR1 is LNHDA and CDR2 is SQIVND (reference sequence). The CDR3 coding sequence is TGTGCCAGTAACGACAGGCGTAAGCATTTGAACACTGAAGCTTTCTTT. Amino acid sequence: CASNDRRKHLNTEAFF.

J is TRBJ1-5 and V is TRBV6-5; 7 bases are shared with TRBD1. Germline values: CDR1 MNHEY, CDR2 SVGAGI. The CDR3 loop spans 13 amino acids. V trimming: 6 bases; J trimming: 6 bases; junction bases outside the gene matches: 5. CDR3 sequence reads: CASRQGWGQPQHF. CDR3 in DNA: TGTGCCAGCAGACAGGGGTGGGGTCAGCCCCAGCATTTT.

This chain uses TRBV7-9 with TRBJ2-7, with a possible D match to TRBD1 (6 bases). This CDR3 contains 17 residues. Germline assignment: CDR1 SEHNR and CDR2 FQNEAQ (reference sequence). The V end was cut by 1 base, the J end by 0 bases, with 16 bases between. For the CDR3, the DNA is TGTGCCAGCAGCTTAGTAGGGGGTGTACAGAACTCCTACGAGCAGTACTTC. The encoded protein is CASSLVGGVQNSYEQYF.

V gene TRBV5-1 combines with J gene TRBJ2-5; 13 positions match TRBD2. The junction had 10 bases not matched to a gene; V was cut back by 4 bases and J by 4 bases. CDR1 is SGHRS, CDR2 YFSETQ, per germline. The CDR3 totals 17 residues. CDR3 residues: CASSPRSGLAGPETQYF. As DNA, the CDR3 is TGCGCCAGCAGCCCTCGCTCGGGACTAGCGGGGCCAGAGACCCAGTACTTC.

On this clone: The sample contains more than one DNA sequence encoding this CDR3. The CDR3 is CASSLVRNTEAFF. The CDR3 DNA reads as TGTGCCAGCAGCTTAGTCAGGAACACTGAAGCTTTCTTT. The chain couples TRBV7-3 to TRBJ1-1; D gene unclear. This CDR3 is 13 amino acids long. Per the germline V gene, CDR1 is SGHTA and CDR2 is FQGTGA. The V gene lost 2 bases and the J gene lost 1 base, with 5 bases spanning the gap.

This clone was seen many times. CDR3 in amino acids: CASSRGGRDYTF. The CDR3 DNA sequence: TGTGCCAGCAGCCGGGGGGGTCGCGACTACACCTTC. The V and J genes are TRBV27 and TRBJ1-2; possibly TRBD1 for D (5 bases). Germline CDR1 MNHEY, CDR2 SMNVEV (reference sequence). The CDR3 runs to 12 residues. Trimming took off 6 bases at V and 10 bases at J, with 15 bases between the two ends.

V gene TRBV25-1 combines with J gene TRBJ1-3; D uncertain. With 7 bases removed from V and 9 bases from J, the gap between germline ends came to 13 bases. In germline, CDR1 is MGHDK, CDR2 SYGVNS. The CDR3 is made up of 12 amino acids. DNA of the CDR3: TGTGCCAGCACCCGGAGTGACGGCACCATATATTTT. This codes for CASTRSDGTIYF.

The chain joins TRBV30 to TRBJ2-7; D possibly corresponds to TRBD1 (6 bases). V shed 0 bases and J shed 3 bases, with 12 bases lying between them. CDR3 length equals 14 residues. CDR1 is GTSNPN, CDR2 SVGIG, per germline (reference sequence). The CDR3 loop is CAWSVSQGYYEQYF. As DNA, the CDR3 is TGTGCCTGGAGTGTATCGCAGGGGTACTACGAGCAGTACTTC.

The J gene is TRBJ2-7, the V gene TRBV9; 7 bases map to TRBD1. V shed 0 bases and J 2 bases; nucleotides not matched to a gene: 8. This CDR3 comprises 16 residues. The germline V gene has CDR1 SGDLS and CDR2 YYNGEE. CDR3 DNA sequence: TGTGCCAGCAGCGTAGGGGATGGGACAGATGCCTACGAGCAGTACTTC. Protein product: CASSVGDGTDAYEQYF.

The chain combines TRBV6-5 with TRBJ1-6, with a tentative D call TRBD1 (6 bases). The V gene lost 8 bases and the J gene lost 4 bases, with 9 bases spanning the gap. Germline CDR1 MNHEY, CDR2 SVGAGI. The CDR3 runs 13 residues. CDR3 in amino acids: CASGQLYNSPLHF. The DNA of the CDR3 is TGTGCCAGCGGACAGTTATATAATTCACCCCTCCACTTT.

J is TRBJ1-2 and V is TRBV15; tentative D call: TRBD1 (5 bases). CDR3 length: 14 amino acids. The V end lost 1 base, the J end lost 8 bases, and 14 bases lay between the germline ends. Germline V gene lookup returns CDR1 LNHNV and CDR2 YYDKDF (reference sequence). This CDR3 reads CATSRGGGSGGYTF. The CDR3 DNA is TGTGCCACCAGCAGAGGGGGGGGGAGCGGCGGCTACACCTTC.